What follows are 31 T cell receptor beta chains derived from one specimen sequenced in a study of patients and donors after allogeneic stem cell transplantation. TCRdb reanalysed the RT-PCR reads using MiXCR and keeps one entry per CDR3 protein. The data contain 150,000 to 200,000 distinct CDR3 sequences, about 30% of them seen just once; the ten biggest clones take up approximately 3%. Material: blood, either unsorted or a sorted T cell fraction (not recorded which). Receptors originate from a human donor who was either an allogeneic HSCT recipient or a stem cell or donor lymphocyte infusion donor (not recorded which). It is not recorded whose cells these are; they may come from a transplant donor.

This rearrangement joins TRBV7-2 to TRBJ1-4; the D gene is possibly TRBD1 (5 bases). V gave up 8 bases and J gave up 5 bases, with 15 bases separating them. The CDR3 sequence is 14 residues long. CDR1 is SGHTA and CDR2 is FQGNSA in the germline V gene. The CDR3 DNA sequence: TGTGCCAGCGGAAGAGACAGAAGCAATGAAAAACTGTTTTTT. Protein sequence: CASGRDRSNEKLFF.

This rearrangement joins TRBV6-5 to TRBJ2-7; 9 nucleotides align to TRBD2. Trimming at V came to 6 bases and at J to 2 bases, leaving 11 bases not matched to a gene. CDR1 and CDR2 (germline): MNHEY, SVGAGI. The CDR3 totals 16 residues. For the CDR3, the DNA is TGTGCCAGCAGCCCCCGAGTAGCGGGAGTCGCCTACGAGCAGTACTTC. Translated: CASSPRVAGVAYEQYF.

This clonotype showed up many times. The chain links TRBV6-1 to TRBJ1-5; D is possibly TRBD1 (6 bases). The CDR3 runs to 14 residues. Trimming removed 5 bases from V and 1 base from J, with 9 bases in between. The V gene's germline CDR1 is MNHNS and CDR2 SASEGT. The CDR3 nucleotides are TGTGCCAGCAGTTTCGACAGGAGCAATCAGCCCCAGCATTTT. Translation gives CASSFDRSNQPQHF.

V and J are TRBV12-3 or TRBV12-4 and TRBJ1-3; 9 bases map to TRBD1. This CDR3 has 16 residues. V lost 6 bases to trimming and J lost 3 bases; unmatched junction nucleotides: 9. This CDR3 reads CASRARDRASGNTIYF. As DNA, the CDR3 is TGTGCCAGCAGAGCCCGGGACAGGGCTAGTGGAAACACCATATATTTT.

This clonotype was seen many times. V is TRBV4-2 and J is TRBJ1-1, with TRBD1 matching over 10 bases. The germline V gene has CDR1 LGHNA and CDR2 YNFKEQ. The J segment lost 4 bases and the V segment lost 3 bases, leaving 8 bases of the junction unmatched. The CDR3 consists of 16 residues. DNA for the CDR3: TGTGCCAGCAGCCAGCTAGAAGGACAGGGGGGCACTGAAGCTTTCTTT. Its translation: CASSQLEGQGGTEAFF.

The rearrangement links TRBV20-1 to TRBJ2-7, with TRBD2 as a possible D gene (6 bases). The V gene lost 0 bases and the J gene lost 2 bases, with 20 bases spanning the gap. The CDR3 loop spans 17 amino acids. Per germline, CDR1 DFQATT and CDR2 SNEGSKA (reference sequence). The CDR3 sequence is CSARDPLTLASTYEQYF. CDR3 coding DNA: TGCAGTGCTAGAGATCCCCTAACCCTAGCGTCGACCTACGAGCAGTACTTC.

V gene TRBV29-1 combines with J gene TRBJ1-5, with D possibly matching TRBD1 (5 bases). This CDR3 has 12 residues. Germline V gene data show CDR1 as SQVTM and CDR2 as ANQGSEA. V lost 5 bases and J 4 bases, leaving 9 bases between the germline ends. As DNA, the CDR3 is TGCAGCGTTCGGTGGGGGAATCAGCCCCAGCATTTT. It encodes CSVRWGNQPQHF.

The rearrangement joins TRBV12-3 or TRBV12-4 to TRBJ1-5; D not resolved. CDR3 length: 12 amino acids. Trimming shortened V by 6 bases and J by 5 bases, and 8 bases separated the two germline ends. The CDR3 reads CASRESDQPQHF. CDR3 nucleotides: TGTGCCAGCAGGGAGAGTGATCAGCCCCAGCATTTT.

By sample share, this clonotype is medium-sized. The DNA for the CDR3 is TGTGCCAGCAGTCCCCGACAGGGGGCAGTTTCACCCCTCCACTTT. Translated, it gives CASSPRQGAVSPLHF. The rearrangement links TRBV12-3 or TRBV12-4 to TRBJ1-6, with TRBD1 matching over 10 bases. Unmatched junction bases numbered 7, after V lost 5 bases and J lost 9 bases. The CDR3 consists of 15 residues.

The V gene is TRBV5-1, the J gene TRBJ1-4, with 7 bases aligning to TRBD1. The CDR3 runs 15 residues. CDR1 is SGHRS and CDR2 is YFSETQ in the germline V gene. V was pared by 0 bases and J by 7 bases, with 6 bases of the junction left unmatched. DNA of the CDR3: TGCGCCAGCAGCTTGGGGCTGGGGGACAGTGAAAAACTGTTTTTT. This codes for CASSLGLGDSEKLFF.

The chain links TRBV6-5 to TRBJ2-2; no clear D. The CDR3 covers 15 residues. Trimming cost V 5 bases and J 5 bases, with 15 bases left between them. In germline, CDR1 is MNHEY, CDR2 SVGAGI. The CDR3 is CASSPFRSETGELFF. The CDR3 DNA follows: TGTGCCAGCAGTCCCTTCCGGTCCGAGACCGGGGAGCTGTTTTTT.

The rearrangement links TRBV5-1 to TRBJ2-2; D is unresolved. Trimming took 6 bases from V and 0 from J, leaving 12 bases between them. This CDR3 has 15 amino acids. The germline V gene has CDR1 SGHRS and CDR2 YFSETQ. CDR3 DNA: TGCGCCAGCAATGAAAAGGGCACGAACACCGGGGAGCTGTTTTTT. Translation: CASNEKGTNTGELFF.

This clonotype has a count of ten or more. The chain combines TRBV27 with TRBJ1-2; TRBD1 is a possible D gene (5 bases). This CDR3 is 14 amino acids long. V was clipped by 2 bases and J by 2 bases, with 9 bases between them. CDR1 is MNHEY, CDR2 SMNVEV, per germline (reference sequence). The CDR3 bases are TGTGCCAGCAGTTTAGTGCGGGGGAACTATGGCTACACCTTC. This encodes CASSLVRGNYGYTF.

There are a few counts of this clonotype. V usage is TRBV20-1 and J usage is TRBJ2-2; D is possibly TRBD1 or TRBD2 (5 bases each). Germline V gene lookup returns CDR1 DFQATT and CDR2 SNEGSKA (reference sequence). The CDR3 totals 14 residues. Trimming removed 3 bases at V and 4 bases at J, with 12 bases between. This CDR3 is CSASRDGPTGELFF. The CDR3 coding sequence is TGCAGTGCTAGCCGGGACGGACCCACCGGGGAGCTGTTTTTT.

The CDR3 loop reads CASSQAPGLAGGNYNEQFF. The CDR3 nucleotides are TGTGCCAGCAGCCAAGCCCCCGGACTAGCGGGGGGGAACTACAATGAGCAGTTCTTC. J is TRBJ2-1 and V is TRBV3-1, with 15 bases fitting TRBD2. The CDR3 has 19 residues. With V trimmed by 1 base and J by 3 bases, 7 bases remained unmatched. The germline gives CDR1 LGHDT, CDR2 YNNKEL (reference sequence).

The chain employs TRBV18 and TRBJ1-6, with D uncertain. CDR3 size: 18 residues. Trimming stripped 3 bases from V and 0 bases from J, with 15 bases between. Germline V gives CDR1 KGHSH, CDR2 LQKENI. CDR3 region: CASSPTSRSSSYNSPLHF. In DNA, the CDR3 is TGTGCCAGCTCACCGACCTCTAGATCGAGCTCCTATAATTCACCCCTCCACTTT.

This clonotype was found a few times. The chain combines TRBV27 with TRBJ2-3; no reliable D call. Germline values: CDR1 MNHEY, CDR2 SMNVEV (reference sequence). Trimming left V 3 bases short and J 2 bases short, with 9 bases between. This CDR3 is 14 amino acids long. CDR3 sequence reads: CASSFGLVTDTQYF. The DNA of the CDR3 is TGTGCCAGCAGTTTTGGGCTAGTCACAGATACGCAGTATTTT.

This clonotype was seen only a few times. This chain uses TRBV20-1 with TRBJ2-1; 10 positions match TRBD2. Losses at the gene ends were 3 bases for V and 7 bases for J; bases not matched to a gene: 6. Germline-derived CDR1 and CDR2 are DFQATT and SNEGSKA (reference sequence). This CDR3 comprises 14 residues. Here the CDR3 DNA reads TGCAGTGCTAGCCGAGGACTAGCGGCTAATGAGCAGTTCTTC. Translating gives CSASRGLAANEQFF.

V is TRBV25-1 and J is TRBJ1-2; TRBD1 aligns across 10 bases. CDR3 length: 15 amino acids. V was pared by 7 bases and J by 1 base, with 6 bases of the junction left unmatched. Germline lookup yields CDR1 MGHDK and CDR2 SYGVNS. This CDR3 reads CASTLGTGDNYGYTF. CDR3 bases: TGTGCCAGCACATTGGGGACAGGGGATAACTATGGCTACACCTTC.

The chain has TRBV6-5 and TRBJ2-2, with no clear D. CDR1 is MNHEY and CDR2 is SVGAGI in the germline V gene. Trimming removed 1 base from V and 6 bases from J, with 9 bases in between. The CDR3 runs to 14 residues. CDR3: CASSYFELAGELFF. CDR3 nucleotides: TGTGCCAGCAGTTACTTTGAGCTGGCCGGGGAGCTGTTTTTT.

CDR3 residues: CASSHAHGGELFF. The CDR3 region has the DNA TGCGCCAGCAGCCACGCCCATGGCGGGGAGCTGTTTTTT. The V call is TRBV4-1, the J call TRBJ2-2; D not resolved. Trimming left V 3 bases short and J 7 bases short, with 9 bases between. CDR3 size: 13 residues. Germline CDR1 and CDR2: MGHRA and YSYEKL.

This chain uses TRBV12-3 or TRBV12-4 with TRBJ2-1, with D uncertain. V was clipped by 8 bases and J by 6 bases, with 11 bases between them. The CDR3 runs 12 residues. Here the CDR3 reads CASSSRLNEQFF. DNA of the CDR3: TGTGCCAGCTCATCACGACTCAATGAGCAGTTCTTC.

The chain joins TRBV28 to TRBJ2-7; 9 positions agree with TRBD2. Losses at the gene ends were 4 bases for V and 3 bases for J; bases not matched to a gene: 4. This CDR3 comprises 14 residues. Germline V lookup: CDR1 MDHEN, CDR2 SYDVKM. CDR3 residues: CASSSSGRYYEQYF. CDR3 DNA sequence: TGTGCCAGCAGTTCGAGCGGGAGGTACTACGAGCAGTACTTC.

This clonotype turned up a few times. The V call is TRBV20-1, the J call TRBJ2-7; 8 nucleotides align to TRBD2. With 6 bases clipped from V and 5 bases from J, the junction kept 6 bases outside the gene matches. The CDR3 has 12 amino acids. Germline CDR1 and CDR2: DFQATT and SNEGSKA (reference sequence). The CDR3 DNA follows: TGCAGTGCAGATAGCGGGATGGACGAGCAGTACTTC. Its translation is CSADSGMDEQYF.

This clonotype occurred a few times. The V gene is TRBV12-3 or TRBV12-4, the J gene TRBJ2-7, with D uncertain. The germline V and J ends were trimmed by 2 bases and 4 bases, with 0 bases remaining between them. The CDR3 runs 10 residues. The CDR3 coding sequence is TGTGCCAGCAGTTTATACGAGCAGTACTTC. This translates into CASSLYEQYF.

This clonotype appeared many times. A junction end diverges from the germline sequence, so it may reflect a read error. This chain connects TRBV18 to TRBJ2-7; no firm D call. This CDR3 comprises 11 residues. CDR1 KGHSH and CDR2 LQKENI come from the germline V gene. The CDR3 DNA is TGCGCCAGCAGCTCCAACTACGAGCAGTACTTC. It specifies CASSSNYEQYF.

The chain carries TRBV28 and TRBJ1-6; D gene ambiguous. CDR3 size: 15 residues. Germline values: CDR1 MDHEN, CDR2 SYDVKM. Trimming took 4 bases from V and 5 from J, leaving 12 bases between them. CDR3 region: CASSSPGTDNSPLHF. The CDR3 DNA reads TGTGCCAGCAGTTCCCCCGGAACGGATAATTCACCCCTCCACTTT.

The chain has TRBV12-3 or TRBV12-4 and TRBJ1-5; 9 bases match TRBD1. The CDR3 contains 17 residues. With 6 bases clipped from V and 2 bases from J, the junction kept 11 bases outside the gene matches. Here the CDR3 reads CASRNTQGASGNQPQHF. In nucleotides, the CDR3 is TGTGCCAGCAGAAACACACAGGGGGCAAGCGGCAATCAGCCCCAGCATTTT.

The gene calls are TRBV7-2 and TRBJ2-1, with D hard to call. The V and J ends lost 2 bases and 8 bases respectively, with 10 bases between them. Per the germline V gene, CDR1 is SGHTA and CDR2 is FQGNSA. The CDR3 contains 13 residues. The chain's CDR3 is CASSLSRSYEQFF. The CDR3 DNA follows: TGTGCCAGCAGCTTAAGTCGGTCTTATGAGCAGTTCTTC.

The chain is built from TRBV10-3 and TRBJ2-7; 10 nucleotides agree with TRBD1. J was trimmed by 3 bases and V by 8 bases; bases with no gene match: 7. The CDR3 has 14 amino acids. The germline V gene encodes CDR1 ENHRY and CDR2 SYGVKD. CDR3 bases: TGTGCCATCCTTCCGGACAGGGGGAGCTACGAGCAGTACTTC. This codes for CAILPDRGSYEQYF.

The genes are TRBV27 and TRBJ1-2; D is possibly TRBD1 (5 bases). The CDR3 has 15 amino acids. The germline V gene has CDR1 MNHEY and CDR2 SMNVEV (reference sequence). The V and J ends lost 6 bases and 3 bases respectively, with 17 bases between them. CDR3 sequence reads: CASSSSVGVYYGYTF. DNA of the CDR3: TGTGCCAGCAGCAGTTCCGTGGGGGTATACTATGGCTACACCTTC.